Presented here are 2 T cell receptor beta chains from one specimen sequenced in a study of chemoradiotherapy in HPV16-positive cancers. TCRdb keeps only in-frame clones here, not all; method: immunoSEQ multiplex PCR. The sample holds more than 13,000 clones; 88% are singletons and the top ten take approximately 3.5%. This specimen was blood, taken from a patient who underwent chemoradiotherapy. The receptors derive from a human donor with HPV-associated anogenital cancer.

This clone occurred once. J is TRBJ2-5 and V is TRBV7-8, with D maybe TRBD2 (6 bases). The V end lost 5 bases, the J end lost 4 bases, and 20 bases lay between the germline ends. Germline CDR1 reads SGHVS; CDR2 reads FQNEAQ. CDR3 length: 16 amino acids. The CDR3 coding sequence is TGTGCCAGCAGCCTGAAGTGGCTTAGCGGCGGAGAGACCCAGTACTTC. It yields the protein CASSLKWLSGGETQYF.

The CDR3, as DNA: TGTGCCAGCAGAAGTATGTTAGCTACTCGCACTGAAGCTTTCTTT. Translated: CASRSMLATRTEAFF. The chain carries TRBV21-1 and TRBJ1-1. TRBV21-1 is recorded as a pseudogene. This CDR3 spans 15 amino acids.